One and the same sample provided the 4 T cell receptor beta chains below, sequenced in a study of T-cell memory formation after mild COVID-19. TCRdb redid the calling of the 5' RACE reads with MiXCR, one entry per CDR3 protein. This table holds about 260,000 distinct CDR3 sequences, 15% to 20% found once. Specimen: PBMCs or a T cell subset sorted from them (not recorded which). These receptors were obtained from a man aged 18 to 35 who had mild COVID-19 (a few samples of this study predate the infection). Cell type and time point are not known.

This clonotype has more than one count but fewer than ten. The chain combines TRBV18 with TRBJ2-7; 10 nucleotides match TRBD1. CDR3 size: 14 residues. The J segment lost 3 bases and the V segment lost 3 bases, leaving 2 bases of the junction unmatched. CDR1 is KGHSH and CDR2 is LQKENI in the germline V gene. The CDR3 sequence is CASSPGQGVYEQYV. The DNA for the CDR3 is TGTGCCAGCTCACCCGGACAGGGGGTCTACGAGCAGTACGTC.

The rearrangement links TRBV15 to TRBJ2-2; D may be TRBD1 (6 bases). Per germline, CDR1 LNHNV and CDR2 YYDKDF (reference sequence). CDR3 length: 15 residues. V lost 1 base and J 5 bases, leaving 11 bases between the germline ends. The CDR3: CATSRAGVGTGELFF. CDR3 in DNA: TGTGCCACCAGCAGAGCAGGGGTTGGGACCGGGGAGCTGTTTTTT.

This clonotype was counted ten times or more. The genes are TRBV29-1 and TRBJ2-3; a possible D gene is TRBD1 (6 bases). CDR1 and CDR2 (germline): SQVTM, ANQGSEA. The CDR3 loop spans 13 amino acids. V was cut by 0 bases and J by 6 bases, with 10 bases left in between. The CDR3 DNA is TGCAGCGTTGAAGATGGGGGCTCGGATACGCAGTATTTT. Protein: CSVEDGGSDTQYF.

This clonotype occurred a few times. The chain combines TRBV4-2 with TRBJ1-2, with 7 bases aligning to TRBD1. The CDR3 covers 16 residues. V lost 2 bases to trimming and J lost 3 bases; unmatched junction nucleotides: 9. Germline values: CDR1 LGHNA, CDR2 YNFKEQ. The CDR3 loop reads CASSQTPGQRHYGYTF. CDR3 sequence (DNA): TGTGCCAGCAGCCAAACTCCGGGACAGCGACACTATGGCTACACCTTC.